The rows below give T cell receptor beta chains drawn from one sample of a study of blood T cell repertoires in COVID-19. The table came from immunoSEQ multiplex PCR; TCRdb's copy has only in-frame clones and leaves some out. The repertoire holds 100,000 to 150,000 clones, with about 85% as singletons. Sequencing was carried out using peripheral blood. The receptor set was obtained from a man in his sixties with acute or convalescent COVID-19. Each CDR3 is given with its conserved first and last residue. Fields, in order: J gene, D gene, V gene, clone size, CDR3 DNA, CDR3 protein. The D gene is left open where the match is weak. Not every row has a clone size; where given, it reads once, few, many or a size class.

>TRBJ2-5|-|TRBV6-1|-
TGTGCCAGCAGTGAATCGGTAGTCGGAGAGACCCAGTACTTC
CASSESVVGETQYF
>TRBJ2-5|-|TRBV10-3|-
TGTGCCATCAGTGAGTCGGGGGGAGGTCAAGAGACCCAGTACTTC
CAISESGGGQETQYF
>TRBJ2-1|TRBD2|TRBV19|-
TGTGCCAGTAGCGAAGCGGGGTCCTACAATGAGCAGTTCTTC
CASSEAGSYNEQFF
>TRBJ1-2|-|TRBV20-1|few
TGCAGTGCTTACATCTCGTATGGCTACACCTTC
CSAYISYGYTF
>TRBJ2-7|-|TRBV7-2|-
TGTGCCAGCAGCTTAGGGGCCGGGATGACTGGAGAGCAGTACTTC
CASSLGAGMTGEQYF
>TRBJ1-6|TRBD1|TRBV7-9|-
TGTGCCAGCAGCCTCCGACAGGGCCCAATAGATTCACCCCTCCACTTT
CASSLRQGPIDSPLHF
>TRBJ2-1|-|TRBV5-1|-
TGCGCCAGCAGCCCTTACGAGACTACCTACAATGAGCAGTTCTTC
CASSPYETTYNEQFF
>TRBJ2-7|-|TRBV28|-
TGTGCCAGCAGTTTCGTCGGCTACGAGCAGTACTTC
CASSFVGYEQYF
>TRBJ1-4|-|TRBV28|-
TGTGCCAGCATTCAGGGCTTGAATGAAAAACTGTTTTTT
CASIQGLNEKLFF
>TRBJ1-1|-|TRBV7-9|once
TGTGCCAGCAGCTTAGCTGAGACAGGTGGGAACACTGAAGCTTTCTTT
CASSLAETGGNTEAFF
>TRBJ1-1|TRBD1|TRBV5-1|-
TGCGCCAGCAGCTTTGTACAGGGGGCAGATAGGTACACTGAAGCTTTCTTT
CASSFVQGADRYTEAFF
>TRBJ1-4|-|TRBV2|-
TGTGCCAGCACCAAACAGGGTACTAATGAAAAACTGTTTTTT
CASTKQGTNEKLFF
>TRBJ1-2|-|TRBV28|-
TGTGCGTCCTGGGGCCTTGGGATTAGTGGCTACACCTTC
CASWGLGISGYTF
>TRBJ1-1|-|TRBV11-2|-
TGTGCCAGCAGCTTCAGACAGTGGACGACTGAAGCTTTCTTT
CASSFRQWTTEAFF
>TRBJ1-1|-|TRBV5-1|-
TGCGCCAGCAATTCTGAGGTGAACACTGAAGCTTTCTTT
CASNSEVNTEAFF
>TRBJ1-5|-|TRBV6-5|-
TGTGCCAGCAGTTCTGGACAGCCTCAGAGCAATCAGCCCCAGCATTTT
CASSSGQPQSNQPQHF
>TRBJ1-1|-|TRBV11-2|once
TGTGCCAGCAGTTTACCTGGAGGGGAGAACACTGAAGCTTTCTTT
CASSLPGGENTEAFF
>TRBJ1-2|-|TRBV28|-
TGTGCCAGCAGAAGATACAGGGCTGATGGCTACACCTTC
CASRRYRADGYTF
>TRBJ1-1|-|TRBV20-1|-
TGCAGTGCCCGGACAGATCAAGCTTTCTTT
CSARTDQAFF
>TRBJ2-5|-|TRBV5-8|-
TGTGCCAGCAGTCCTACCACGAAGACCCAGTACTTC
CASSPTTKTQYF
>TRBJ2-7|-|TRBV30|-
TGTGCCTGGTCCCAGGGGAACTACGAGCAGTACTTC
CAWSQGNYEQYF
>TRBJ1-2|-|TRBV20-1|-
TGCAGTGCCCCCACCCCGGGGGTCTACACCTTC
CSAPTPGVYTF
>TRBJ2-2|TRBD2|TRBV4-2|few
TGTGCCAGCAGCCAAGAGAAGGCGGGAGGGACCGGGGAGCTGTTTTTT
CASSQEKAGGTGELFF
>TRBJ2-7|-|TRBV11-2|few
TGTGCCAGCAGCTTAGGGCTAGGCGAATACTACGAGCAGTACTTC
CASSLGLGEYYEQYF
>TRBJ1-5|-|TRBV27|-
TGTGCCAGCAGTAACGCAGGGGTTCTTCAGCCCCAGCATTTT
CASSNAGVLQPQHF
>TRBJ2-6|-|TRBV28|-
TGTGCCAGCAGTTCACCGACGGGGGGGGCCAACGTCCTGACTTTC
CASSSPTGGANVLTF
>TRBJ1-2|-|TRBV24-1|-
TGTGCCACCAGTGATCGAACACAGGGTACCTTCTATGGCTACACCTTC
CATSDRTQGTFYGYTF
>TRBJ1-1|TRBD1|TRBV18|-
TGTGCCAGCTCACCCAGGACAGGGAAGGACACTGAAGCTTTCTTT
CASSPRTGKDTEAFF
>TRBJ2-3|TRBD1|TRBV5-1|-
TGCGCCAGCAGCAAGGACAGGGGAGAGCAGTATTTT
CASSKDRGEQYF
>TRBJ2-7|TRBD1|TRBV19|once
TGTGCCAGTAGTACCCTGACAGGGCTGGGGAACGAGCAGTACTTC
CASSTLTGLGNEQYF
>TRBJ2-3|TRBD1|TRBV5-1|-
TGCGCCAGCAGCTTGCTCCCCCAGGGGGGCACAGATACGCAGTATTTT
CASSLLPQGGTDTQYF
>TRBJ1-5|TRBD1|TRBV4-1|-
TGCGCCAGCAGCCACACAGGGGGCGGTCAGCCCCAGCATTTT
CASSHTGGGQPQHF
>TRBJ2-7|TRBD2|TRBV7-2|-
TGTGCCAGCAGCTATAGCGGGGGCCCCTCCTACGAGCAGTACTTC
CASSYSGGPSYEQYF
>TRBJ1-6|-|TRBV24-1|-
TGTGCCACCAGTGCCACTCGCCAATCCCCGCGGGGATCACCCCTCCACTTT
CATSATRQSPRGSPLHF
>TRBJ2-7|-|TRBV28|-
TGTGCCAGCAGCCCCGAGATTGCCTACGAGCAGTACTTC
CASSPEIAYEQYF
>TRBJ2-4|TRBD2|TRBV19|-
TGTGCCAGTAGACCCGGACTAGCGGGAGGTTTGGCCAAAAACATTCAGTACTTC
CASRPGLAGGLAKNIQYF
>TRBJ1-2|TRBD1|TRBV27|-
TGTGCCAGCAGGCGACAGGGCAACTCTAACTATGGCTACACCTTC
CASRRQGNSNYGYTF
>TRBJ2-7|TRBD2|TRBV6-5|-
TGTGCCAGCGCCGCAGGGCCGAGCGGGAGGTCCGAGCAGTACTTC
CASAAGPSGRSEQYF
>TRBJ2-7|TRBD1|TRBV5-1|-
TGCGCCAGCAGCTCGGGACAGGGGGCGGACGAGCAGTACTTC
CASSSGQGADEQYF
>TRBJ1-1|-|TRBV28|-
TGTGCCAGCAGTGAACAGGGTTCGGGGGCTTTCTTT
CASSEQGSGAFF
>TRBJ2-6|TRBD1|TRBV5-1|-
TGCGCCAGCAGCCAGGACAGGGGGGTCTCTGGGGCCAACGTCCTGACTTTC
CASSQDRGVSGANVLTF
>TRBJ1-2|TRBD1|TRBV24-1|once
TGTGCCACCAGTGACTCCCGACAGGGCGGCTATGGCTACACCTTC
CATSDSRQGGYGYTF
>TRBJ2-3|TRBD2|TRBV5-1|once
TGCGCCAGCAGCTTGACTAGCGGGAGAGGCTTCCGAACAGATACGCAGTATTTT
CASSLTSGRGFRTDTQYF
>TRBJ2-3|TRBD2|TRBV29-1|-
TGCAGCGTCCCCACAGGGGGGACTAGCGGGAGTATGGGCACAGATACGCAGTATTTT
CSVPTGGTSGSMGTDTQYF
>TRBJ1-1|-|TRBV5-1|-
TGCGCCAGCAGCCTGACAGGTAACACTGAAGCTTTCTTT
CASSLTGNTEAFF
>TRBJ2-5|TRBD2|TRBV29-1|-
TGCAGCGTTGAAGTACGGGAGGGCCAAGAGACCCAGTACTTC
CSVEVREGQETQYF
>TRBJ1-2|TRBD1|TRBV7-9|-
TGTGCCAGCAGTCGGACAGGTCCTCTCTATGGCTACACCTTC
CASSRTGPLYGYTF
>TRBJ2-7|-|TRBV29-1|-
TGCAGCGGGGGGCAGGGCGACGAGCAGTACTTC
CSGGQGDEQYF